The clone carrying this TCR beta chain was seen a handful of times. What it binds is not known. Naive CD8 T cells were sorted, and the gate applied was CD8+CD4-CCR7+CD45RA+. Libraries of bulk TCR were made by previously described methods (with listed TCR primers). MiXCR, run by TCRdb on the PCR reads, gives a single entry per CDR3 protein. The table lists about 320,000 distinct CDR3 sequences, 24% of them singletons. This sample is drawn from a study of molecular identifiers for immune sequencing clone quantification. Whole-study findings and limits: Clones that exceeded 20 RNA copies held over 98% of effector molecules, yet under 1% in naive cells. Detectable among about a million naive cells, according to reports, was Jurkat TCR RNA spiked in from one cell.

The receptor's source is a human donor in good health. Some libraries in this study had Jurkat cell RNA spiked in. Specimen: naive CD8+ T cells from blood, with Jurkat cell RNA spiked in. Sample subset: FACS-sorted CD8+CD4-CCR7+CD45RA+ naive T cells.

The CDR3 DNA reads as TGTGCCATCAGTGAGTTGTCAGGGTTCAATCAGCCCCAGCATTTT. Translation gives CAISELSGFNQPQHF. This rearrangement joins TRBV10-3 to TRBJ1-5; D possibly corresponds to TRBD1 (5 bases). The V gene's germline CDR1 is ENHRY and CDR2 SYGVKD. The CDR3 contains 15 residues. V dropped 1 base and J dropped 3 bases, with 10 bases sitting between them.